This T cell receptor beta chain is from a study of CD8+CD57+ T cells in acquired aplastic anemia. At the level of the study: Recorded DNA amounts for sorted CD4+ and CD8+ cells had an average of approximately 3 ug. Study-level findings and limits: Patients and controls shared some 30 CD8+ CDR3 sequences.

Details on this clonotype: What it recognizes is unknown.

Genomic DNA, serving as template, underwent TCR beta VDJ and CDR3 profiling. TCRdb itself ran the reads through MiXCR, one entry per CDR3 protein. Found here are around 68,000 distinct CDR3 sequences, roughly half of them singletons; the top ten hold roughly 8.7%. V dropped 1 base and J dropped 4 bases, with 5 bases sitting between them. Germline CDR1 and CDR2: SGHTA and FQGNSA. CDR3 size: 12 residues. The source is a human donor in good health, serving as a control. The specimen was sorted CD4+, CD8+, or CD8+CD57+ T cells (not recorded which) from PBMCs. The chain is built from TRBV7-2 and TRBJ2-7; D is unresolved. CDR3 sequence: CASSLVGYEQYF. The CDR3 DNA follows: TGTGCCAGCAGCTTAGTTGGGTACGAGCAGTACTTC.